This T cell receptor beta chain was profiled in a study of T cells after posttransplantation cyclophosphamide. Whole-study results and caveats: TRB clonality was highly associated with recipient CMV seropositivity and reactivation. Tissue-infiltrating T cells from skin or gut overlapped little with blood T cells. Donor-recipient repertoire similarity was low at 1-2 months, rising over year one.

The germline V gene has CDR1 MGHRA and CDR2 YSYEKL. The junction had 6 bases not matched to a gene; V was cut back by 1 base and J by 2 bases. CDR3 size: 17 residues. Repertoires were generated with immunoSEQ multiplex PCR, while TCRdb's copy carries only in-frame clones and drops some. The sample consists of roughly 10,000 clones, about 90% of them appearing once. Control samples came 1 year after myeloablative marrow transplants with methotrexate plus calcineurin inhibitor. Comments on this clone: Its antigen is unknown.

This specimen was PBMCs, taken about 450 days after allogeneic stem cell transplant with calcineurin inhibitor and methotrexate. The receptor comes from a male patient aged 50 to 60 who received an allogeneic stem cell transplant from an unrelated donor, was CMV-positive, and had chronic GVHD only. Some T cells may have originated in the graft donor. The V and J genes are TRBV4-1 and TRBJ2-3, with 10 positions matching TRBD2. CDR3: CASSQGTSGVFTDTQYF. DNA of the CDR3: TGCGCCAGCAGCCAAGGAACTAGCGGGGTGTTCACAGATACGCAGTATTTT.